These 19 T cell receptor beta chains share one sample of origin, sequenced in a study of T cell responses to AZD1222 COVID-19 vaccine. The method was immunoSEQ multiplex PCR; TCRdb's version includes in-frame clones alone and lacks a portion of them. The sample consists of about 55,000 clones, around 85% of them appearing once. The specimen comprised peripheral blood, sampled on day 0 of AZD1222 vaccination. The receptors stem from an adult in good health.

The chain links TRBV5-1 to TRBJ2-1; 10 nucleotides match TRBD2. The CDR3 consists of 15 residues. V shed 7 bases and J 5 bases; nucleotides not matched to a gene: 9. Germline assignment: CDR1 SGHRS and CDR2 YFSETQ. The CDR3 spells CASGSLGLADNEQFF. The CDR3 nucleotides are TGCGCCAGCGGGTCATTAGGACTAGCGGACAATGAGCAGTTCTTC. The full variable domain, with the rest looked up from reference TRBV5-1 and TRBJ2-1, is KAGVTQTPRYLIKTRGQQVTLSCSPISGHRSVSWYQQTPGQGLQFLFEYFSETQRNKGNFPGRFSGRQFSNSRSEMNVSTLELGDSALYLCASGSLGLADNEQFFGPGTRLTVL.

This clone was detected once. V usage is TRBV11-3 and J usage is TRBJ1-6; D is ambiguous. The germline V gene has CDR1 SGHNT and CDR2 YENEEA. The germline V and J ends were trimmed by 1 base and 7 bases, with 5 bases remaining between them. CDR3 length: 13 amino acids. The CDR3 protein is CASSLGVNSPLHF. The DNA for the CDR3 is TGTGCCAGCAGCTTAGGGGTAAATTCACCCCTCCACTTT.

In this sample, this clone turned up once. The rearrangement links TRBV3-1 (or the pseudogene TRBV3-2) to TRBJ2-2; D might be TRBD2 (5 bases). The germline V gene has CDR1 LGHDT and CDR2 YNNKEL (reference sequence). The CDR3 contains 12 residues. The V end lost 1 base, the J end lost 8 bases, and 5 bases lay between the germline ends. The CDR3 region is CASSQGEGELFF. The CDR3 DNA reads TGTGCCAGCAGCCAAGGGGAGGGGGAGCTGTTTTTT.

The chain carries TRBV3-1 (or the pseudogene TRBV3-2) and TRBJ2-7; TRBD1 matches at 9 bases. There are 15 residues in the CDR3. Germline CDR1 and CDR2: LGHDT and YNNKEL (reference sequence). Trimming took 0 bases from V and 4 from J; bases not matched to a gene: 4. Here the CDR3 reads CASSQEGTGTYEQYF. The CDR3 DNA reads as TGTGCCAGCAGCCAAGAGGGGACAGGGACTTACGAGCAGTACTTC.

The rearrangement links TRBV14 to TRBJ2-1; 13 positions agree with TRBD2. CDR1 and CDR2 (germline): SGHDN, FVKESK. V was clipped by 5 bases and J by 10 bases; unmatched bases: 8. The CDR3 extends over 15 amino acids. The CDR3 is CASSYTPGLAGEQFF. In DNA, the CDR3 is TGTGCCAGCAGCTATACTCCGGGACTAGCGGGAGAGCAGTTCTTC.

This rearrangement joins TRBV5-5 to TRBJ1-2; D gene ambiguous. Trimming took off 3 bases at V and 4 bases at J, with 25 bases between the two ends. The CDR3 spans 18 residues. CDR1 is SGHKS and CDR2 is YYEKEE in the germline V gene (reference sequence). The CDR3 here is CASSWGMLGDPYGYGYTF. CDR3 DNA: TGTGCCAGCAGCTGGGGTATGCTGGGTGACCCTTATGGCTATGGCTACACCTTC.

This rearrangement joins TRBV28 to TRBJ2-5; D remains unclear. The CDR3 runs 16 residues. Trimming removed 5 bases from V and 3 bases from J, with 19 bases in between. Germline lookup yields CDR1 MDHEN and CDR2 SYDVKM. The CDR3 DNA reads as TGTGCCAGCAGTCCAATGGTGGACCCACTCAAAGAGACCCAGTACTTC. Translation: CASSPMVDPLKETQYF.

The chain carries TRBV28 and TRBJ2-7, with D possibly TRBD2 on 6 matching bases. Trimming took 7 bases from V and 3 from J, leaving 22 bases between them. CDR1 is MDHEN and CDR2 is SYDVKM in the germline V gene. The CDR3 has 16 amino acids. CDR3 in amino acids: CASIRGNSLPGYEQYF. The CDR3 DNA reads as TGTGCCAGCATCCGGGGGAACAGCCTTCCCGGCTACGAGCAGTACTTC.

This sequence joins TRBV6-5 and TRBJ2-1; D may be TRBD2 (5 bases). Per the germline V gene, CDR1 is MNHEY and CDR2 is SVGAGI. Trimming removed 0 bases from V and 8 bases from J, with 11 bases in between. This CDR3 spans 14 amino acids. The CDR3: CASSYSGLRDEQFF. The CDR3 coding sequence is TGTGCCAGCAGTTACTCTGGACTTAGGGATGAGCAGTTCTTC.

V gene TRBV29-1 combines with J gene TRBJ2-2; TRBD2 agrees at 9 bases. J was trimmed by 1 base and V by 0 bases; bases with no gene match: 0. Germline CDR1 SQVTM, CDR2 ANQGSEA. This CDR3 is 15 amino acids long. CDR3 amino acids: CSVEDSGRNTGELFF. The CDR3 DNA is TGCAGCGTTGAAGATAGCGGGAGGAACACCGGGGAGCTGTTTTTT.

The V gene is TRBV5-6, the J gene TRBJ2-7; TRBD2 matches at 8 bases. With 2 bases clipped from V and 3 bases from J, the junction kept 10 bases outside the gene matches. The V gene's germline CDR1 is SGHDT and CDR2 YYEEEE. The CDR3 contains 16 residues. Here the CDR3 reads CASSLYGASGYYEQYF. As DNA, the CDR3 is TGTGCCAGCAGCTTATACGGGGCTAGCGGGTACTACGAGCAGTACTTC.

This rearrangement joins TRBV5-1 to TRBJ1-2; tentatively, D is TRBD1 (5 bases). The length of the CDR3 is 13 residues. Trimming cost V 4 bases and J 6 bases, with 13 bases left between them. The germline V gene has CDR1 SGHRS and CDR2 YFSETQ. For the CDR3, the DNA is TGCGCCAGCAGCCCCCGACAGCCCGATGGCTACACCTTC. It translates to CASSPRQPDGYTF. Complete variable domain (other parts from reference TRBV5-1 and TRBJ1-2): KAGVTQTPRYLIKTRGQQVTLSCSPISGHRSVSWYQQTPGQGLQFLFEYFSETQRNKGNFPGRFSGRQFSNSRSEMNVSTLELGDSALYLCASSPRQPDGYTFGSGTRLTVV.

This CDR3 reads CASSIRLATNTDTQYF. The CDR3, as DNA: TGTGCCAGTAGCATTAGACTAGCGACAAACACAGATACGCAGTATTTT. V usage is TRBV19 and J usage is TRBJ2-3, with 8 bases matching TRBD2. The ends lost 6 bases at V and 2 bases at J; junction bases unmatched: 10. CDR1 is LNHDA, CDR2 SQIVND, per germline (reference sequence). This CDR3 comprises 16 residues.

The chain links TRBV7-8 to TRBJ1-2; TRBD1 might be the D (5 bases). CDR1 and CDR2 from the germline V gene are SGHVS and FQNEAQ. CDR3 length equals 17 residues. V was cut by 0 bases and J by 7 bases, with 21 bases left in between. The CDR3 is CASSLAWGRDFVGGYTF. Written as DNA, the CDR3 is TGTGCCAGCAGCTTAGCGTGGGGCAGGGATTTCGTTGGTGGCTACACCTTC.

This chain joins TRBV28 and TRBJ2-7; TRBD2 matches at 11 bases. The J segment lost 3 bases and the V segment lost 1 base, leaving 5 bases of the junction unmatched. Per the germline V gene, CDR1 is MDHEN and CDR2 is SYDVKM. This CDR3 contains 16 residues. The CDR3 DNA sequence: TGTGCCAGCAGTTTATCTACTAGCGGGAGAAGCTACGAGCAGTACTTC. It encodes CASSLSTSGRSYEQYF.

Worth noting for this clone: Other DNA sequences within the sample encode an identical CDR3. CDR3 sequence reads: CASSPGLAGGSDTQYF. As DNA, the CDR3 is TGCGCCAGCAGCCCGGGACTAGCGGGAGGGTCAGATACGCAGTATTTT. The chain employs TRBV5-1 and TRBJ2-3; 16 positions agree with TRBD2. Losses at the gene ends were 4 bases for V and 4 bases for J; bases not matched to a gene: 3. This CDR3 has 16 residues. Germline assignment: CDR1 SGHRS and CDR2 YFSETQ.

The chain has TRBV5-4 and TRBJ2-1; 9 bases agree with TRBD2. This CDR3 has 14 amino acids. Germline CDR1 SGHNT, CDR2 YYREEE (reference sequence). V lost 2 bases and J lost 4; bases outside the gene matches: 1. In DNA form, the CDR3 reads TGTGCCAGCAGCTTTAGCGGGAGTTACAATGAGCAGTTCTTC. Translating gives CASSFSGSYNEQFF.

This chain joins TRBV9 and TRBJ2-7; the D gene is possibly TRBD2 (6 bases). The J call may be mistaken, given a closer DNA end match to TRBJ2-5. The CDR3 spans 15 residues. The germline CDR1 and CDR2 sequences are SGDLS and YYNGEE. The CDR3 loop reads CASTDPRDSEETQYF. The DNA for the CDR3 is TGTGCCAGCACCGACCCCCGGGACTCCGAAGAGACCCAGTACTTC.

This chain links TRBV28 with TRBJ1-2; TRBD1 aligns across 9 bases. This CDR3 region has 15 residues. Losses at the gene ends were 5 bases for V and 5 bases for J; bases not matched to a gene: 9. The germline gives CDR1 MDHEN, CDR2 SYDVKM. The DNA of the CDR3 is TGTGCCAGCAGTCGAGGACAGGGGTTACCTTATGGCTACACCTTC. It translates to CASSRGQGLPYGYTF.